The table lists the clone carrying this TCR beta chain with a count of one. This sample is part of a study of blood T cell repertoires in COVID-19. Study details: Sites across the United States, Italy and Spain contributed samples from acute and convalescent COVID-19.

Under the authors' procedure: Estimation of nucleated cell counts was performed using reference gene primer amplification. TCRdb's table, derived via immunoSEQ multiplex PCR, lists solely in-frame clones and lacks some. V and J calls and clone size are given by that table; D and trimming were obtained from the DNA. This table has 270,000 or so clones, roughly 90% appearing once. V shed 0 bases and J shed 12 bases, with 17 bases lying between them. The CDR3 is 14 amino acids. Germline loops: CDR1 KGHSH, CDR2 LQKENI. Living in roughly 25 US areas, the participants were between roughly 18 and 89 years of age. A COVID-19 case was met by exposed participants within 2 weeks before study entry.

The TCR sequence derives from a middle-aged man who had been exposed to COVID-19. Specimen: PBMCs or T cells enriched from blood (not recorded which). J is TRBJ1-1 and V is TRBV18; possible D gene TRBD1, 5 bases. As DNA, the CDR3 is TGTGCCAGCTCACCACCGGGAACAGGCCCAATTCCTTTCTTT. Protein product: CASSPPGTGPIPFF.